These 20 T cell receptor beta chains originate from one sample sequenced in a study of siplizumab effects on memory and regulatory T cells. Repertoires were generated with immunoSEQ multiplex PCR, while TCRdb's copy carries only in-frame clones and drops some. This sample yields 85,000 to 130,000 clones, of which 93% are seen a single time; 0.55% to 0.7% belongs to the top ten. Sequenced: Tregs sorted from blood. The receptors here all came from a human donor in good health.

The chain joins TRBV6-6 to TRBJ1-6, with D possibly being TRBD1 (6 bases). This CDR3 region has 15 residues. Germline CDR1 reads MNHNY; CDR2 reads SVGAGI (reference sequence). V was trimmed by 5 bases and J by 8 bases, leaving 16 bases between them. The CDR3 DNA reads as TGTGCCAGCAGTGGAGGGAGGGGGGCGGATTCACCCCTCCACTTT. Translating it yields CASSGGRGADSPLHF.

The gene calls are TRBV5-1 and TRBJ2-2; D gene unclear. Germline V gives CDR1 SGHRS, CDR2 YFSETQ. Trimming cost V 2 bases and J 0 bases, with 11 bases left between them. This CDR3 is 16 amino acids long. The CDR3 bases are TGCGCCAGCAGCTTTTCGACCGACCCGAACACCGGGGAGCTGTTTTTT. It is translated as CASSFSTDPNTGELFF.

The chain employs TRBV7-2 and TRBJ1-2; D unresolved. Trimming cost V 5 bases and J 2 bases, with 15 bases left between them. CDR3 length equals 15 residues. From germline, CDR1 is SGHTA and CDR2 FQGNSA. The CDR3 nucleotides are TGTGCCAGCAGCGCGAACGAAGCGGGAAACTATGGCTACACCTTC. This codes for CASSANEAGNYGYTF.

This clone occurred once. CDR3 protein: CASSSDSLGEQYF. In DNA, the CDR3 is TGTGCCAGCAGCTCCGACAGTCTGGGAGAGCAGTACTTC. This chain connects TRBV7-9 to TRBJ2-7; D may be TRBD1 (5 bases). The CDR3 extends over 13 amino acids. V lost 4 bases, J lost 7 bases, and 14 bases lay in between. CDR1 is SEHNR, CDR2 FQNEAQ, per germline (reference sequence). The variable domain in full, completed from reference TRBV7-9 and TRBJ2-7, reads DTGVSQNPRHKITKRGQNVTFRCDPISEHNRLYWYRQTLGQGPEFLTYFQNEAQLEKSRLLSDRFSAERPKGSFSTLEIQRTEQGDSAMYLCASSSDSLGEQYFGPGTRLTVT.

CDR3 amino acids: CASSAYVGGTEAFF. The DNA of the CDR3 is TGTGCCAGCAGCGCCTATGTTGGGGGGACTGAAGCTTTCTTT. This chain joins TRBV14 and TRBJ1-1; possible D gene TRBD1, 5 bases. Germline assignment: CDR1 SGHDN and CDR2 FVKESK. The CDR3 loop spans 14 amino acids. Trimming stripped 5 bases from V and 5 bases from J, with 15 bases between.

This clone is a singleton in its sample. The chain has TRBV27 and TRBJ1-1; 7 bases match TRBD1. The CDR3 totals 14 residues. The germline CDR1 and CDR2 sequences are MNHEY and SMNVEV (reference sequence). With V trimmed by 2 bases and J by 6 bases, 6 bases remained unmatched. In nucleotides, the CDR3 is TGTGCCAGCAGTTTAGCAGGGGGTAACGCTGAAGCTTTCTTT. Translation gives CASSLAGGNAEAFF.

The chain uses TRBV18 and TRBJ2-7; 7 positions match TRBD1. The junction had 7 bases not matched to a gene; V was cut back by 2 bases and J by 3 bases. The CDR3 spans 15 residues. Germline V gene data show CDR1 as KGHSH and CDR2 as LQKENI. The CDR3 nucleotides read TGTGCCAGCTCACCAGGGACAGTAGGATTCTACGAGCAGTACTTC. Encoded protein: CASSPGTVGFYEQYF.

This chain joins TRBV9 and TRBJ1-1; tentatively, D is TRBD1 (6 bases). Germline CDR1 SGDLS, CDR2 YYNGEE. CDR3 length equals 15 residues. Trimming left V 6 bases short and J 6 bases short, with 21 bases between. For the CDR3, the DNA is TGTGCCAGCAAGGGGGTCTCTGCAGTTGGCGCTGAAGCTTTCTTT. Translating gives CASKGVSAVGAEAFF.

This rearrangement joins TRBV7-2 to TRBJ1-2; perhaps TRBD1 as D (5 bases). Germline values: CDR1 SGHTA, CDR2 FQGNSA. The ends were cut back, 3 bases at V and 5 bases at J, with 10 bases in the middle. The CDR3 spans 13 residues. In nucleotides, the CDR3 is TGTGCCAGCAGCTTCATTACAGGATATGGCTACACCTTC. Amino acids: CASSFITGYGYTF. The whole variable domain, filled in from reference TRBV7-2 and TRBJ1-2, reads GAGVSQSPSNKVTEKGKDVELRCDPISGHTALYWYRQSLGQGLEFLIYFQGNSAPDKSGLPSDRFSAERTGGSVSTLTIQRTQQEDSAVYLCASSFITGYGYTFGSGTRLTVV.

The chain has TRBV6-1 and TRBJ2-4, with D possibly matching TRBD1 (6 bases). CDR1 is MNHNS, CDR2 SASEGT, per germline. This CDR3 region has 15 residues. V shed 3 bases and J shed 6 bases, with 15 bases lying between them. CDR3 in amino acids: CASSELQGGGNIQYF. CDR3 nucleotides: TGTGCCAGCAGTGAGCTACAGGGTGGGGGAAACATTCAGTACTTC.

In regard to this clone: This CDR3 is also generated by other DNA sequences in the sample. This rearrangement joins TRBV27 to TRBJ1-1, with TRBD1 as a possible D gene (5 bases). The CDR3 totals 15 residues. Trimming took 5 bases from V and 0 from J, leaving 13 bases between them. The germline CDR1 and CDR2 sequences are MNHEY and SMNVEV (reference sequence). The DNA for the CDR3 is TGTGCCAGCAGTGCCGCGGGACGCCTGAACACTGAAGCTTTCTTT. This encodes CASSAAGRLNTEAFF.

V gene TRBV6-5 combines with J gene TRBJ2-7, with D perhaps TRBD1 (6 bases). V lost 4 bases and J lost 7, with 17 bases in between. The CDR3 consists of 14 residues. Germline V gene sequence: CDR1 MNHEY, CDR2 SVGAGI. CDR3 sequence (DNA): TGTGCCAGCAGTTCCCCACCGGACAGTGGGGAGCAGTACTTC. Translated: CASSSPPDSGEQYF.

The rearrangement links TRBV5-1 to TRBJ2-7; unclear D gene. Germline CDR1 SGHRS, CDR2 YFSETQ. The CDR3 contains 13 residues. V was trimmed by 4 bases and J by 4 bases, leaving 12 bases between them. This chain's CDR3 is CASSPSTAYEQYF. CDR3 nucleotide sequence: TGCGCCAGCAGCCCCTCGACCGCGTACGAGCAGTACTTC. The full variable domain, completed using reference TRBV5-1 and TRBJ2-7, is KAGVTQTPRYLIKTRGQQVTLSCSPISGHRSVSWYQQTPGQGLQFLFEYFSETQRNKGNFPGRFSGRQFSNSRSEMNVSTLELGDSALYLCASSPSTAYEQYFGPGTRLTVT.

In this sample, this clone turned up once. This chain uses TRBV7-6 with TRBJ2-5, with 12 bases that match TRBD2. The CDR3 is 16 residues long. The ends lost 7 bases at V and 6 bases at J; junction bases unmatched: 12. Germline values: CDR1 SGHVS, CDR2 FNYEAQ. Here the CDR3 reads CASMLTSGGNSKTQYF. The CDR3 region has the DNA TGTGCCAGCATGTTAACTAGCGGGGGGAACTCGAAGACCCAGTACTTC.

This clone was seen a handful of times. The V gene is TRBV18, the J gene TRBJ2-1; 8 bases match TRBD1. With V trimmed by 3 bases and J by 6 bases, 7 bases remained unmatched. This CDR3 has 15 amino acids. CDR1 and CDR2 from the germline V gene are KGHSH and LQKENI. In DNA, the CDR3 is TGTGCCAGCTCACCGAGGACAGGGACGGGCAATGAGCAGTTCTTC. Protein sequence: CASSPRTGTGNEQFF.

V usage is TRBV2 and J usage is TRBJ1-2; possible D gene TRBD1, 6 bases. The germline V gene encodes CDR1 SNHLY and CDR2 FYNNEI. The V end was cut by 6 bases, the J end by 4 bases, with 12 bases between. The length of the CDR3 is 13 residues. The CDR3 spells CASRRDIGYGYTF. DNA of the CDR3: TGTGCCAGCAGACGGGACATCGGCTATGGCTACACCTTC. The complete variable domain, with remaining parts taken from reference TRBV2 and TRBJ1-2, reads EPEVTQTPSHQVTQMGQEVILRCVPISNHLYFYWYRQILGQKVEFLVSFYNNEISEKSEIFDDQFSVERPDGSNFTLKIRSTKLEDSAMYFCASRRDIGYGYTFGSGTRLTVV.

CDR3 in amino acids: CASSLSRLHIQYF. In DNA, the CDR3 is TGTGCCAGCAGCTTATCCAGACTTCACATTCAGTACTTC. V and J are TRBV7-8 and TRBJ2-4; D remains unclear. CDR1 and CDR2 from the germline V gene are SGHVS and FQNEAQ. V lost 2 bases, J lost 8 bases, and 10 bases lay in between. This CDR3 has 13 residues.

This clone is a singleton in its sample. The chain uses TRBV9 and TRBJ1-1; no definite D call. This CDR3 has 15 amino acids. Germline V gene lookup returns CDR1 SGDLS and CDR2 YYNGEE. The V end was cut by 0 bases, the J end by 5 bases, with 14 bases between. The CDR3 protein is CASSVAYTLGTEAFF. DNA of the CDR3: TGTGCCAGCAGCGTAGCCTATACCCTGGGGACTGAAGCTTTCTTT.

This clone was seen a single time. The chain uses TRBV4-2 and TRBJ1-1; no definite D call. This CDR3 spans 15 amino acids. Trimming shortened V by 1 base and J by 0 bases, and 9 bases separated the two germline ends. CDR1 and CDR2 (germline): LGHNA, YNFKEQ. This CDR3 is CASSQGFQLNTEAFF. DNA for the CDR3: TGTGCCAGCAGCCAAGGCTTCCAGTTGAACACTGAAGCTTTCTTT.

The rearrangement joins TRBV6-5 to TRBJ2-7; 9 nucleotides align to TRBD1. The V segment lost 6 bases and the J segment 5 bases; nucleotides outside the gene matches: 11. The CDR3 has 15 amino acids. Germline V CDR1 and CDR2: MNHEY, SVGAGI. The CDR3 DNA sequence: TGTGCCAGCAGGAAGAACCGGGACAGGGTGGACGAGCAGTACTTC. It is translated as CASRKNRDRVDEQYF.